This note documents a single T cell receptor (beta chain) sequence. These data are taken from a study of regulatory T cells in long-lasting Graves disease. Regarding time point: newly diagnosed GD, antithyroid drugs for less than 3 months. There was RNA extracted from PBMCs, and the TCR library was made from it. This CDR3 comprises 17 residues. CDR1 and CDR2 (germline): LGHNA, YNFKEQ. V gave up 2 bases and J gave up 7 bases; unmatched junction bases: 9. The authors built TCR beta libraries using iRepertoire HTBI primers and Arm-PCR of CDR3 regions. A single record per CDR3 protein comes from TCRdb applying MiXCR to the multiplex PCR reads. In the table there are 520,000 or so distinct CDR3 sequences, approximately 12% of which are singletons. These data were also filed under a second study, of T cells in Graves' hyperthyroidism and ophthalmopathy. That work states: Patients showing uncontrolled infection, other autoimmune disease, pregnancy or lactation were ineligible. Clinical symptoms, serum thyroxine, TRAb, thyroid ultrasound and orbital computed tomography informed diagnoses.

The chain has TRBV4-2 and TRBJ2-3; 13 bases match TRBD2. The sequence came from a woman aged 25 to 45 with Graves disease. Material: peripheral blood mononuclear cells (PBMCs), obtained at new diagnosis, from a patient treated with antithyroid drugs. The CDR3 loop is CASSQYTSGRVEHTQYF. DNA of the CDR3: TGTGCCAGCAGCCAATACACTAGCGGGAGGGTAGAGCATACGCAGTATTTT.